Shown below are 14 T cell receptor beta chains from a single sample sequenced in a study of cytomegalovirus exposure and HLA in healthy donors. PCR used 60 Vbeta primers and 13 Jbeta primers. Here immunoSEQ multiplex PCR was the method, and the copy in TCRdb shows in-frame clones only, minus some. The table lists around 180,000 clones, about 78% of them singletons. The sequenced sample consisted of PBMCs. The receptors originated from a woman in her 50s in good health and CMV-seropositive.

The chain recombines TRBV5-1 with TRBJ2-2; 8 nucleotides agree with TRBD1. The length of the CDR3 is 15 residues. With 4 bases clipped from V and 2 bases from J, the junction kept 4 bases outside the gene matches. Germline CDR1 is SGHRS and CDR2 is YFSETQ. CDR3: CASSTGQENTGELFF. The CDR3 nucleotides are TGCGCCAGCAGCACGGGACAGGAAAACACCGGGGAGCTGTTTTTT.

The rearrangement links TRBV19 to TRBJ1-6, with 8 bases lining up with TRBD1. This CDR3 has 15 residues. With 7 bases clipped from V and 7 bases from J, the junction kept 9 bases outside the gene matches. Germline V lookup: CDR1 LNHDA, CDR2 SQIVND (reference sequence). The CDR3 DNA is TGTGCCAGTACTCAAGGACAGGGACGAAATTCACCCCTCCACTTT. Translation gives CASTQGQGRNSPLHF.

The chain employs TRBV19 and TRBJ1-2; TRBD1 might be the D (5 bases). The CDR3 totals 13 residues. V was shortened by 3 bases and J by 5 bases, with 10 bases between the two germline ends. CDR1 and CDR2 (germline): LNHDA, SQIVND (reference sequence). This CDR3 is CASSMAGIYGYTF. In nucleotides, the CDR3 is TGTGCCAGTAGTATGGCAGGGATATATGGCTACACCTTC.

The chain employs TRBV7-9 and TRBJ1-1; TRBD1 matches 7 bases. The CDR3 runs to 18 residues. Germline CDR1 is SEHNR and CDR2 is FQNEAQ (reference sequence). The V segment lost 3 bases and the J segment 4 bases; nucleotides outside the gene matches: 17. The CDR3 DNA reads TGTGCCAGCAGCTTTATAGGACAGGCGATTTGGATTAGCACTGAAGCTTTCTTT. Its translation is CASSFIGQAIWISTEAFF.

The CDR3: CSVEVNSREKLFF. CDR3 DNA: TGCAGCGTTGAAGTTAACAGCCGGGAAAAACTGTTTTTT. The chain carries TRBV29-1 and TRBJ1-4; D is unclear. CDR3 length: 13 residues. The germline CDR1 and CDR2 sequences are SQVTM and ANQGSEA. Trimming removed 1 base at V and 8 bases at J, with 11 bases between.

V gene TRBV21-1 combines with J gene TRBJ1-5; TRBD1 was called by the table and not checked on the DNA. TRBV21-1 is classified as a pseudogene. This CDR3 has 18 amino acids. CDR3 DNA sequence: TGTGCCAGCAGCAAATTTGGGCAAAGTCAACAGGGTAATCAGCCCCAGCATTTT. Protein product: CASSKFGQSQQGNQPQHF.

This rearrangement joins TRBV5-4 to TRBJ1-2; TRBD1 matches 8 bases. The germline CDR1 and CDR2 sequences are SGHNT and YYREEE (reference sequence). This CDR3 is built from 14 residues. V lost 0 bases and J lost 3; bases outside the gene matches: 1. The CDR3 region has the DNA TGTGCCAGCAGCTTGGCAGGGGGCCACTATGGCTACACCTTC. As protein: CASSLAGGHYGYTF.

In this sample, this clone turned up a few times. V gene TRBV5-4 combines with J gene TRBJ2-7; 9 positions agree with TRBD1. From germline, CDR1 is SGHNT and CDR2 YYREEE (reference sequence). With V trimmed by 0 bases and J by 9 bases, 4 bases remained unmatched. The CDR3 runs 13 residues. Here the CDR3 DNA reads TGTGCCAGCAGCTTGGGGGACAGGGTCTCGCAGTACTTC. Residues: CASSLGDRVSQYF.

This clone was observed a few times. This sequence joins TRBV30 and TRBJ2-3, with D possibly matching TRBD2 (7 bases). Germline V lookup: CDR1 GTSNPN, CDR2 SVGIG (reference sequence). The CDR3 has 14 amino acids. V was trimmed by 1 base and J by 2 bases, leaving 10 bases between them. The CDR3 reads CAWSGGGPTDTQYF. CDR3 sequence (DNA): TGTGCCTGGAGTGGGGGGGGGCCCACAGATACGCAGTATTTT.

The rearrangement links TRBV2 to TRBJ2-3; D remains ambiguous. Between the trimmed V and J ends, which lost 3 bases and 0 bases, there was a span of 10 bases. CDR3 length: 15 residues. Germline V gene data show CDR1 as SNHLY and CDR2 as FYNNEI. The CDR3 loop reads CASSDQQSSTDTQYF. In nucleotides, the CDR3 is TGTGCCAGCAGTGATCAACAGTCTAGCACAGATACGCAGTATTTT.

V and J are TRBV19 and TRBJ2-5; TRBD2 matches 9 bases. V trimming: 3 bases; J trimming: 3 bases; junction bases outside the gene matches: 2. CDR1 LNHDA and CDR2 SQIVND come from the germline V gene (reference sequence). This CDR3 is built from 14 residues. The CDR3 spells CASSIQRGEETQYF. For the CDR3, the DNA is TGTGCCAGTAGTATCCAGCGGGGGGAAGAGACCCAGTACTTC.

V usage is TRBV5-6 and J usage is TRBJ2-7; 7 nucleotides agree with TRBD1. The CDR3 has 15 residues. The J segment lost 4 bases and the V segment lost 2 bases, leaving 9 bases of the junction unmatched. Germline V gene lookup returns CDR1 SGHDT and CDR2 YYEEEE. CDR3 loop: CASSFSIIQGYEQYF. The CDR3 coding sequence is TGTGCCAGCAGCTTTAGTATTATACAGGGGTACGAGCAGTACTTC.

This chain links TRBV6-6 with TRBJ2-3; weak D call: TRBD2 (5 bases). V lost 5 bases, J lost 6 bases, and 15 bases lay in between. The germline V gene encodes CDR1 MNHNY and CDR2 SVGAGI (reference sequence). This CDR3 is built from 14 residues. CDR3 sequence reads: CASSVRTWKDTQYF. DNA of the CDR3: TGTGCCAGCAGTGTAAGGACTTGGAAGGATACGCAGTATTTT.

The CDR3 protein is CASSSGTGPPIAEAFF. DNA for the CDR3: TGCGCCAGCAGCTCCGGGACAGGCCCGCCGATAGCTGAAGCTTTCTTT. The rearrangement links TRBV5-1 to TRBJ1-1; 8 nucleotides match TRBD1. From germline, CDR1 is SGHRS and CDR2 YFSETQ. CDR3 size: 16 residues. After removal of 3 bases from V and 6 bases from J, the junction contained 13 bases not matched to a gene.